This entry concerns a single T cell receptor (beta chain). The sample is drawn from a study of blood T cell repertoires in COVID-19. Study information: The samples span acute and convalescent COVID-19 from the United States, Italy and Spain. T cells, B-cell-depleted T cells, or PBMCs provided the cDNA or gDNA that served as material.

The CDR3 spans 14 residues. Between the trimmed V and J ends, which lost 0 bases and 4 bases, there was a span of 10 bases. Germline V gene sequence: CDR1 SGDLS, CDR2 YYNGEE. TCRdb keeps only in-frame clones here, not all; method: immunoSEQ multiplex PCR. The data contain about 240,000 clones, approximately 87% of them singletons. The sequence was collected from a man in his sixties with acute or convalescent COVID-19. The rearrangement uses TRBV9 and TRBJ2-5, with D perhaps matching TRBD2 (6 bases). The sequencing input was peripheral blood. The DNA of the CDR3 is TGTGCCAGCAGCGTAGGTGATAGCGGAGAGACCCAGTACTTC. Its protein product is CASSVGDSGETQYF.